The text below deals with one T cell receptor beta chain. Its antigen has not been determined. Base qualities are not provided; no much larger clone lies one nucleotide away. The cohort was made up of 666 healthy bone marrow donors. All cohort members were sampled while nominally healthy, although unrecorded immune exposures were likely present. The donor tested CMV seropositive and was one of the 289 seropositive cohort members. A peripheral blood sample was collected from each donor, and TCR beta sequencing was performed on peripheral blood mononuclear cells. The Qiagen DNeasy Blood Extraction Kit was used to extract genomic DNA from the blood cell samples. To prepare the library, the immunoSEQ multiplex PCR assay was applied. The multiplex PCR relied on a mix of 60 forward primers for TCR Vbeta segments and 13 reverse primers for TCR Jbeta segments. The CDR3 region of rearranged TCR beta genes was amplified from genomic DNA with a multiplex PCR assay. The amplified TCR beta libraries were sequenced on the Illumina HiSeq System as 87-base-pair reads. As for the authors' bioinformatics: In a later analysis, 77 million or so unique TCR beta chains were counted across the roughly 700 repertoires, and approximately 9.9 million of these chains were shared by at least two donors. Raw reads were error-corrected and collapsed into unique sequences with a nearest-neighbor algorithm that merged closely related sequences to remove PCR and sequencing errors. To assign V, D and J gene segments, CDR3 sequences were aligned to IMGT reference sequences. For a sequence to be retained, a match of at least six nucleotides was required to both a V gene segment and a J gene segment. A rearrangement counted as productive if the CDR3 had no stop codons and remained in frame with V and J, and every other rearrangement counted as non-productive. CDR3 was defined by IMGT convention, running from the second conserved V-encoded cysteine to the conserved J-encoded phenylalanine. The earlier analysis of about 640 of the donors excluded any sequence lacking an unambiguous match to a single V gene segment. An earlier analysis of several hundred of the donors called V segments functional above 56.7% productive rearrangements and segregating when the between-donor standard deviation exceeded 5%. To diagnose cytomegalovirus status from the catalog of TCR beta chain sequences, a statistical classification framework was built. In a later analysis, TCR nucleotide sequences were compared against IMGT/GENE-DB human TR gene sequences so that V and J genes could be assigned. In a later analysis, CDR3 sequences and most-parsimonious VDJ recombination scenarios were assigned using the TCRdist pipeline. In a later analysis, each TCR beta chain was defined by its CDR3 amino acid sequence together with its V-gene family, and reads lacking a unique V-gene family were excluded. In a later analysis, fewer than 650 highly shared, low-generation-probability nucleotide sequences were removed to address suspected cross-contamination and a sequencing artifact. In a later analysis, a clonal expansion index was calculated for each public chain from normalized within-repertoire ranks of inferred template counts. Generation probabilities in a later analysis came from a VDJ recombination model fitted to out-of-frame rearrangements, and those results were checked against IGoR. In a later analysis, hypergeometric tests were used to score TCR-TCR, TCR-HLA and TCR-CMV co-occurrence, with a repertoire-size bias correction applied to TCR pairs. To estimate false discovery rates, a later analysis permuted the HLA or CMV assignments 20 times. A later analysis grouped co-occurring TCRs with DBSCAN, adding TCRdist sequence similarity when clustering within HLA-allele-positive subsets. Repertoires with fewer than 30,000 or more than 120,000 public chains were left out of co-occurrence clustering, as were a handful of repertoires with anomalous nucleotide sharing. This is the immuneACCESS table as TCRdb keeps it, with only in-frame sequences that have V and J called. A part of the clones is gone; compared with another copy, unresolved V genes explain less than half, and the rest is unexplained. For V, J and clone size, that table is used; D and trimming come from the DNA. This sample holds roughly 120,000 clones; less than 65% were observed only once. The ten largest clones represent more than 8.5% of the sample.

These data are taken from a study of cytomegalovirus exposure and HLA in healthy donors listed by TCRdb under 2017. About the study as a whole: An earlier analysis of approximately 550 of the donors reported more than 250 Gb of sequence data and roughly 110 million unique TCR beta sequences from roughly 200 million T cells. Approximately 300 gigabases of sequencing data and 91 million or so unique TCR sequences made up an early release that covered some 640 HLA-typed donors. Of the roughly 390 genotyped donors, 81% fell in the genetic ancestry cluster associated with self-reported Caucasian donors. The aim of the study was to test whether cataloging public T cell receptors could identify signatures of past pathogen exposure. The study used immunosequencing to profile the T cell repertoires of more than 650 subjects and linked those repertoires to cytomegalovirus serostatus. Besides the first cohort of 500 to 700 subjects, a separate validation cohort made up of 120 different subjects was used. To predict cytomegalovirus infection status, the study brought together high-throughput TCR immunosequencing, statistical association of individual TCRs with disease status, and machine learning. To study patterns of TCR occurrence, a later analysis re-analyzed previously published TCR beta repertoires from several hundred donors and added high-resolution HLA genotyping. Rather than using new phenotypic data, the later analysis identified candidate immune exposures from TCR beta sequences and from how often those sequences occurred across donors. In an earlier analysis of roughly 600 of the donors, high-throughput TCR beta sequencing was used to judge whether each TCR beta V gene segment behaved as functional or pseudogenic. Donor age, sex, ethnicity and CMV serostatus were compiled alongside the repertoire data. A later genetic analysis used genome-wide SNP genotypes for about 60% of the roughly 670 donors, treating that subset as a discovery cohort. All discovery cohort repertoires had been generated on a single sequencing platform. Class I and class II HLA loci were covered by the typing at four-digit resolution. Typing coverage differed by locus: A, B, C, DRB1 and DQB1 were typed in roughly 620-640 donors, DQA1 in approximately 520, DPA1 in over 600, and DPB1 in approximately 450. Roughly 5 DR-DQ haplotypes were handled as single units for association and clustering, since linkage in the cohort was strong. Among about 400 genotyped donors of the cohort, an average of around 250,000 unique TCR beta nucleotide sequences was sequenced per donor, of which approximately 18% were non-productive.

Beyond this particular receptor, the publication reports: Some IMGT-functional V segments, including TRBV6-2 and TRBV6-3, could not be told apart with the 87-base-pair reads, so those segments were excluded. An association between a missense DCLRE1C variant and V-gene and J-gene trimming of TCR beta chains was found in a later genetic analysis and replicated in an independent cohort. Specific HLA alleles were associated with 18,000 or so TCR beta sequences at a false discovery rate of 0.05 in a later analysis. While some public TCRs were present in many individuals, most TCR sequences turned up only very rarely across donors. A later genetic analysis reported fewer N-insertions in productive TCRs among donors in an Asian-associated ancestry cluster than the roughly 690-donor mean. An earlier analysis of some 560 of the donors showed that most TCR beta V segments appeared in productive rearrangements either about 87% or about 30% of the time, which broadly matched IMGT annotations. A further reported finding was that TCR beta sequences accurately predicted the HLA-A and HLA-B alleles for most subjects in the first cohort. Correlated functional status among segregating V segments might reflect linkage disequilibrium, but an unknown experimental factor could not be ruled out. The only immune exposure information available for the cohort was CMV serostatus. Cytomegalovirus status was reported to be diagnosed by the classifier with high specificity and sensitivity in both the original and validation cohorts. A later analysis found that TCR association rates varied across HLA loci, with DRB1 alleles showing the most associated TCRs and HLA-C alleles the fewest. A cluster of highly shared sequence variants was judged likely to represent a technical artifact of the sequencing pipeline. A later analysis found that most CMV-associated TCR beta chains appeared HLA-restricted, with HLA associations seemingly driven largely by CMV exposure. In a later analysis, HLA-associated TCR beta chains showed more clonal expansion and lower generation probabilities than non-associated chains that were equally common. Because counts were too low, more than 15 rarely observed V segments, including chromosome 9 orphons, were excluded from the earlier analysis of several hundred of the donors. In the study, 150 to 200 TCR beta chains were listed as associated with cytomegalovirus. The authors suggested that the approach could potentially be generalized to other disease states and immunological phenotypes. Roughly uniform sequencing depth across donors was assumed in presence/absence analyses, although this assumption may not hold. When HLA alleles, especially DR and DQ, strongly co-occurred, attributing TCR associations to individual alleles was difficult. This cohort had only TCR beta chains sequenced, and the lack of alpha or paired-chain data limited which features could be detected. Three of the identified cytomegalovirus-associated TCR beta chains were confirmed in vitro to be specific for cytomegalovirus antigens. A later analysis reported that several top co-occurrence clusters appeared linked to parvovirus B19, influenza, CMV and Epstein-Barr virus. Because some donors lacked HLA typing at each locus, the association tests relied only on the typed subset.

V is pruned by 2 bases and J by 5 bases, leaving 4 bases of the junction without a gene match. From a lookup of the germline V gene (reference sequence), CDR1 and CDR2 are MNHEY and SMNVEV. Including the terminal cysteine and phenylalanine, the CDR3 comprises 14 residues. This entry keeps only the CDR3 DNA: 42 bases, framed from base 1. Material: PBMCs. This chain joins TRBV27 to TRBJ2-7, and TRBD2 aligns with 9 junction nucleotides. This clonotype was sampled from a man in his forties in good health and CMV-seropositive. The CDR3 protein: CASSLGGRVDEQYF. The sequenced DNA: TGTGCCAGCAGTTTAGGCGGGAGGGTTGACGAGCAGTACTTC.